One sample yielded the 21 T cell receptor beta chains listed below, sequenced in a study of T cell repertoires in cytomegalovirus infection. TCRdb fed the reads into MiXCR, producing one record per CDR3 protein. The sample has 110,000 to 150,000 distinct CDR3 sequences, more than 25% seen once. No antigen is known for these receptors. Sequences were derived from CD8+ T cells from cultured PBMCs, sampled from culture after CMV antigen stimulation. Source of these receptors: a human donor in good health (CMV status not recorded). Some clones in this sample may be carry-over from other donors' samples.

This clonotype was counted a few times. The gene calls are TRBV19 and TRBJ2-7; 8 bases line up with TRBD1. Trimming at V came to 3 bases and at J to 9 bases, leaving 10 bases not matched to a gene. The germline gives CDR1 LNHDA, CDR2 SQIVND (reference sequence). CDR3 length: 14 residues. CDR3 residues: CASSMLKPGQGQYF. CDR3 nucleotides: TGTGCCAGTAGTATGCTGAAACCCGGACAGGGGCAGTACTTC. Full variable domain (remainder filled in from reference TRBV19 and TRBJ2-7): DGGITQSPKYLFRKEGQNVTLSCEQNLNHDAMYWYRQDPGQGLRLIYYSQIVNDFQKGDIAEGYSVSREKKESFPLTVTSAQKNPTAFYLCASSMLKPGQGQYFGPGTRLTVT.

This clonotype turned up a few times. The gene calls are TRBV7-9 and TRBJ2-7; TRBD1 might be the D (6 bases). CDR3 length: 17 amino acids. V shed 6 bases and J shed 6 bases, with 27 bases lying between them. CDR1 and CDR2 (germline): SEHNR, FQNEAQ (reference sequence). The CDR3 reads CASRDLGRGQGVSEQYF. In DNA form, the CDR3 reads TGTGCCAGCAGAGACCTAGGTCGGGGACAAGGGGTGAGCGAGCAGTACTTC. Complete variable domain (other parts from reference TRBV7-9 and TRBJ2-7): DTGVSQNPRHKITKRGQNVTFRCDPISEHNRLYWYRQTLGQGPEFLTYFQNEAQLEKSRLLSDRFSAERPKGSFSTLEIQRTEQGDSAMYLCASRDLGRGQGVSEQYFGPGTRLTVT.

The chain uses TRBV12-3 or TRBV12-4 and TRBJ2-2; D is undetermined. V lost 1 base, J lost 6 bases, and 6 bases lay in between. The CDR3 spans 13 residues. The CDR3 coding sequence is TGTGCCAGCAGTTTAGTCTGGCCCGGGGAGCTGTTTTTT. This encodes CASSLVWPGELFF.

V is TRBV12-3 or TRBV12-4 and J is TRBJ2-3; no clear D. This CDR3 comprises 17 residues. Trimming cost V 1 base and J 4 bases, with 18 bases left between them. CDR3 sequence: CASSLVESTGWADTQYF. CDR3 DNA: TGTGCCAGCAGTTTAGTGGAGTCGACTGGGTGGGCAGATACGCAGTATTTT.

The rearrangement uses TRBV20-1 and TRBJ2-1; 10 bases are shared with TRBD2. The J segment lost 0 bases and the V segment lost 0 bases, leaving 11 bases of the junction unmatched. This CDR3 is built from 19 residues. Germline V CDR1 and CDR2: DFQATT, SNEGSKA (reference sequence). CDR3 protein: CSARDIWASGGISYNEQFF. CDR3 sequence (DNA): TGCAGTGCTAGAGATATATGGGCTAGCGGGGGAATCTCCTACAATGAGCAGTTCTTC.

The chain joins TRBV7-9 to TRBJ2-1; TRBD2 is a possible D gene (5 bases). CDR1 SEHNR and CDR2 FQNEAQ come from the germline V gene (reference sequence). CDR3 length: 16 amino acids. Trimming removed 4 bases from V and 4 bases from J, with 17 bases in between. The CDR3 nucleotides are TGTGCCAGCAGCTCGAATGCCCACGGGGTTTACAATGAGCAGTTCTTC. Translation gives CASSSNAHGVYNEQFF.

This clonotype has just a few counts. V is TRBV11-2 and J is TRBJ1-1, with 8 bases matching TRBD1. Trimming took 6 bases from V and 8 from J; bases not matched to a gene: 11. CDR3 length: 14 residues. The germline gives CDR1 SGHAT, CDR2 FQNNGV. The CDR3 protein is CASSYGTGGLEAFF. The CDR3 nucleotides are TGTGCCAGCAGTTACGGGACAGGAGGGCTAGAAGCTTTCTTT.

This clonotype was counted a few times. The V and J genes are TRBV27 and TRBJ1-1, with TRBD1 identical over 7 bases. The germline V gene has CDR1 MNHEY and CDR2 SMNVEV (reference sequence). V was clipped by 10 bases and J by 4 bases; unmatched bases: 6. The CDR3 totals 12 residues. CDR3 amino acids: CATSTGSTEAFF. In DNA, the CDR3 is TGTGCCACCTCGACAGGGAGCACTGAAGCTTTCTTT.

DNA of the CDR3: TGTGCCAGCAAGATGGCGCGCGAGCTGTTTTTT. Amino acid sequence: CASKMARELFF. This rearrangement joins TRBV12-3 or TRBV12-4 to TRBJ2-2; D unresolved. V lost 7 bases to trimming and J lost 11 bases, with 11 bases between them. The CDR3 length is 11 residues.

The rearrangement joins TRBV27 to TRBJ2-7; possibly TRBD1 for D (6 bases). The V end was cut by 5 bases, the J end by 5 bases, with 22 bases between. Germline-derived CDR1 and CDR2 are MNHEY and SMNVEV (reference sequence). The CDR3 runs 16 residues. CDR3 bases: TGTGCCAGCAGTCCCAACTCAGGGGTCCTATTGGACGAGCAGTACTTC. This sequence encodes CASSPNSGVLLDEQYF.

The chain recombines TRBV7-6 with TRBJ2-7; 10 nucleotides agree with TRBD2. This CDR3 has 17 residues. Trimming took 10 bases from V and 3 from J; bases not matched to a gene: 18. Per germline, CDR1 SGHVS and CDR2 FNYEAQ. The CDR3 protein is CANRFSRPSGGFYEQYF. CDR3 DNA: TGTGCCAACCGATTTTCCCGTCCTAGCGGGGGCTTCTACGAGCAGTACTTC.

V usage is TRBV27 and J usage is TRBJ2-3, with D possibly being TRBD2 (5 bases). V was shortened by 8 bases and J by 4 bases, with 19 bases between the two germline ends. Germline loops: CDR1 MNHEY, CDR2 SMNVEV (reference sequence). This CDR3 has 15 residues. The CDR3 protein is CASRASGLSPDTQYF. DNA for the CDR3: TGTGCCAGCCGAGCCAGCGGCCTATCACCAGATACGCAGTATTTT.

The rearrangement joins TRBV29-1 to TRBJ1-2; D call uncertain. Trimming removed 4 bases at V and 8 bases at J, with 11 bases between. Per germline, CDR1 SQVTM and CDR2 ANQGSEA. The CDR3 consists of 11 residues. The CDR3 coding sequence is TGCAGCGTTGGTCAATATGAGGGCTACACCTTC. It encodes CSVGQYEGYTF. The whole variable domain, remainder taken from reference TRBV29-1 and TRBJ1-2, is SAVISQKPSRDICQRGTSLTIQCQVDSQVTMMFWYRQQPGQSLTLIATANQGSEATYESGFVIDKFPISRPNLTFSTLTVSNMSPEDSSIYLCSVGQYEGYTFGSGTRLTVV.

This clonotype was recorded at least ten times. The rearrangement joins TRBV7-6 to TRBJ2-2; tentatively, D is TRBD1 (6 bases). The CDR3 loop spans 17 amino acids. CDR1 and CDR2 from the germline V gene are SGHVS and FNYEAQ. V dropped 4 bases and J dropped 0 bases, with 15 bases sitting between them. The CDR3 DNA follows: TGTGCCAGCAGCTCCAACAGGGTACCTTCGAACACCGGGGAGCTGTTTTTT. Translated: CASSSNRVPSNTGELFF.

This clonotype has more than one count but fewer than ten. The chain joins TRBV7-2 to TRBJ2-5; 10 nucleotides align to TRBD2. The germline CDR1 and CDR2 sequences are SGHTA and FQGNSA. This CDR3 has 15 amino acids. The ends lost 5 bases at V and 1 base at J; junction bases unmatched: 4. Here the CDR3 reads CASSELAGIQETQYF. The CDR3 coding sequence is TGTGCCAGCAGCGAACTAGCGGGGATCCAAGAGACCCAGTACTTC.

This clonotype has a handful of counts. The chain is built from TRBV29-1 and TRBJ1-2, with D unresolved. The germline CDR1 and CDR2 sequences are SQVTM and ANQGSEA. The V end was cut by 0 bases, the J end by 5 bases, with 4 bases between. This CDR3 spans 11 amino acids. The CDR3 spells CSVEEMYGYTF. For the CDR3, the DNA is TGCAGCGTTGAAGAAATGTATGGCTACACCTTC.

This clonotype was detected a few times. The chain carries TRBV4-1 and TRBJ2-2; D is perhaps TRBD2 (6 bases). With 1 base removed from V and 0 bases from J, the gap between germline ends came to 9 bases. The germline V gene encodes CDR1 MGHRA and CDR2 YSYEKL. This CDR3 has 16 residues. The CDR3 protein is CASSQAGEANTGELFF. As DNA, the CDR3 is TGCGCCAGCAGCCAAGCGGGGGAAGCGAACACCGGGGAGCTGTTTTTT.

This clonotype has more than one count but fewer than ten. CDR3 protein: CASSPLGHLNTEAFF. The CDR3 DNA sequence: TGTGCCAGCAGCCCCCTGGGACACTTGAACACTGAAGCTTTCTTT. V gene TRBV5-6 combines with J gene TRBJ1-1; D perhaps matches TRBD1 (6 bases). CDR3 length equals 15 residues. Germline V gives CDR1 SGHDT, CDR2 YYEEEE. Between the trimmed V and J ends, which lost 4 bases and 0 bases, there was a span of 13 bases.

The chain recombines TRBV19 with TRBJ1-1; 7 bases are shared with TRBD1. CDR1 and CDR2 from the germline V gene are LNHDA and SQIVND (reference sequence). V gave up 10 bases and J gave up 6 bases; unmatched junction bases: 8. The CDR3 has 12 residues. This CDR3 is CATRGETPEAFF. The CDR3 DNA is TGTGCCACCAGGGGGGAGACTCCTGAAGCTTTCTTT.

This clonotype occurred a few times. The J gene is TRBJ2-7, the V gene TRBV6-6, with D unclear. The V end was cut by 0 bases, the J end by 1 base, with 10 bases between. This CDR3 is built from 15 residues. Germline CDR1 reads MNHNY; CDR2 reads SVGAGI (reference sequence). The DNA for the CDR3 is TGTGCCAGCAGTTACTCGAATAGTGGATCCTACGAGCAGTACTTC. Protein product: CASSYSNSGSYEQYF.

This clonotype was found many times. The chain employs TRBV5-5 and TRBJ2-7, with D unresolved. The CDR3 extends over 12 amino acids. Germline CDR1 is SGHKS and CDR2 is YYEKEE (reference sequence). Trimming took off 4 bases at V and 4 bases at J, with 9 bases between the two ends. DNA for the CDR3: TGTGCCAGCAGCCTGGGAAGGTACGAGCAGTACTTC. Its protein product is CASSLGRYEQYF.